This T cell receptor gamma chain is drawn from a study of gamma delta lymphoproliferative disorders and STAT genes. TCRdb repeated clone calling on the multiplex PCR reads with CATT. The table shows 1,500 to 2,000 gamma-chain clones, with 6% to 7.5% occurring only once. In its sample, this clone is medium-sized. Sequencing used genomic DNA taken from PBMCs of patients and controls. Germline V gives CDR1 VENAVY, CDR2 YDSYNSRV. V shed 5 bases and J 3 bases; nucleotides not matched to a gene: 4. This CDR3 is 12 amino acids long. The sample comprised blood. J is TRGJ1 or TRGJ2 and V is TRGV8. TCRdb leaves out the J gene; it was filled in here by matching the DNA to germline. This clonotype was obtained from a human donor with gamma-delta T-cell large granular lymphocyte leukemia. CDR3 in amino acids: CATWGGYYKKLF. The CDR3 DNA follows: TGTGCCACCTGGGGAGGTTATTATAAGAAACTCTTT.